Listed here are 10 T cell receptor beta chains from one sample, sequenced in a study of blood T cell repertoires in COVID-19. Here immunoSEQ multiplex PCR was the method, and the copy in TCRdb shows in-frame clones only, minus some. The sample contains under 35,000 clones, 85% to 90% of which appear only once. The sample was peripheral blood. These receptors were taken from a human donor with active COVID-19. The donor label of this sample is uncertain.

The CDR3 loop is CSVAWTGGAGETQYF. In DNA, the CDR3 is TGCAGCGTTGCCTGGACAGGGGGCGCGGGAGAGACCCAGTACTTC. V usage is TRBV29-1 and J usage is TRBJ2-5; TRBD1 matches 11 bases. The J segment lost 4 bases and the V segment lost 4 bases, leaving 8 bases of the junction unmatched. Germline assignment: CDR1 SQVTM and CDR2 ANQGSEA. The CDR3 has 15 residues.

In this sample, this clone turned up a few times. The CDR3 spells CATSRDRSGSSYNEQFF. CDR3 in DNA: TGTGCCACCAGCAGAGATAGGTCGGGGAGCTCCTACAATGAGCAGTTCTTC. The chain recombines TRBV15 with TRBJ2-1, with D possibly matching TRBD2 (5 bases). The CDR3 has 17 residues. The V gene lost 0 bases and the J gene lost 0 bases, with 12 bases spanning the gap. Germline V gene lookup returns CDR1 LNHNV and CDR2 YYDKDF (reference sequence).

The chain is built from TRBV5-8 and TRBJ1-1, with 10 bases lining up with TRBD1. Looked up from germline, CDR1 is SGHTS and CDR2 is YDEGEE. The CDR3 is made up of 15 amino acids. Germline trimming cut 4 bases from V and 7 bases from J; bases unmatched to any gene: 10. The CDR3 coding sequence is TGTGCCAGCAGCGCCCGGACAGGGGGAGGCCTTGAAGCTTTCTTT. Translating it yields CASSARTGGGLEAFF.

This chain links TRBV5-6 with TRBJ1-1, with D perhaps TRBD1 (6 bases). Looked up from germline, CDR1 is SGHDT and CDR2 is YYEEEE. The CDR3 length is 16 residues. V lost 1 base, J lost 1 base, and 14 bases lay in between. CDR3 coding DNA: TGTGCCAGCAGCTTGAGGGCCCTACAGGGGAACACTGAAGCTTTCTTT. It is translated as CASSLRALQGNTEAFF. Using reference TRBV5-6 and TRBJ1-1 for the parts outside the CDR3, the full variable domain is DAGVTQSPTHLIKTRGQQVTLRCSPKSGHDTVSWYQQALGQGPQFIFQYYEEEERQRGNFPDRFSGHQFPNYSSELNVNALLLGDSALYLCASSLRALQGNTEAFFGQGTRLTVV.

The CDR3 DNA is TGTGCCAGCACCAGAAAGACTAGCGGGGGGGATACGCAGTATTTT. Residues: CASTRKTSGGDTQYF. The V call is TRBV5-4, the J call TRBJ2-3; 13 positions match TRBD2. The CDR3 is 15 amino acids. Germline trimming cut 6 bases from V and 6 bases from J; bases unmatched to any gene: 7. CDR1 and CDR2 (germline): SGHNT, YYREEE (reference sequence).

J is TRBJ1-1 and V is TRBV7-2; D not resolved. CDR1 SGHTA and CDR2 FQGNSA come from the germline V gene. The CDR3 has 13 residues. V lost 3 bases, J lost 0 bases, and 5 bases lay in between. CDR3 amino acids: CASSFRMNTEAFF. The DNA for the CDR3 is TGTGCCAGCAGCTTTAGAATGAACACTGAAGCTTTCTTT. Using reference TRBV7-2 and TRBJ1-1 for the parts outside the CDR3, the full variable domain is GAGVSQSPSNKVTEKGKDVELRCDPISGHTALYWYRQSLGQGLEFLIYFQGNSAPDKSGLPSDRFSAERTGGSVSTLTIQRTQQEDSAVYLCASSFRMNTEAFFGQGTRLTVV.

The V and J genes are TRBV10-3 and TRBJ1-2; TRBD1 matches at 11 bases. The CDR3 consists of 13 residues. Losses at the gene ends were 9 bases for V and 3 bases for J; bases not matched to a gene: 3. Germline V gene data show CDR1 as ENHRY and CDR2 as SYGVKD. Here the CDR3 DNA reads TGTGCCATGGGGACAGGGGGGCACTATGGCTACACCTTC. Its translation: CAMGTGGHYGYTF.

In the case of this clone: This specimen includes other DNA sequences encoding the same CDR3. The rearrangement uses TRBV6-5 and TRBJ1-2; TRBD1 aligns across 12 bases. Germline assignment: CDR1 MNHEY and CDR2 SVGAGI. Trimming took 6 bases from V and 2 from J; bases not matched to a gene: 4. There are 15 residues in the CDR3. The CDR3 protein is CASRGDRGRNYGYTF. The CDR3 coding sequence is TGTGCCAGCAGAGGGGACAGGGGGCGAAACTATGGCTACACCTTC.

The chain couples TRBV9 to TRBJ1-4, with a weak D call TRBD1 (5 bases). The CDR3 has 15 amino acids. V lost 4 bases and J 4 bases, leaving 14 bases between the germline ends. CDR1 is SGDLS and CDR2 is YYNGEE in the germline V gene. CDR3 sequence (DNA): TGTGCCAGCAGCACGCAGGGTTTGGTTAATGAAAAACTGTTTTTT. It translates to CASSTQGLVNEKLFF.

The chain joins TRBV7-2 to TRBJ2-7; 8 nucleotides agree with TRBD1. The J segment lost 1 base and the V segment lost 7 bases, leaving 9 bases of the junction unmatched. This CDR3 is 15 amino acids long. Germline V gene data show CDR1 as SGHTA and CDR2 as FQGNSA. This CDR3 reads CASNSGGAGSYEQYF. Written as DNA, the CDR3 is TGTGCCAGCAACTCAGGGGGCGCGGGGTCCTACGAGCAGTACTTC.